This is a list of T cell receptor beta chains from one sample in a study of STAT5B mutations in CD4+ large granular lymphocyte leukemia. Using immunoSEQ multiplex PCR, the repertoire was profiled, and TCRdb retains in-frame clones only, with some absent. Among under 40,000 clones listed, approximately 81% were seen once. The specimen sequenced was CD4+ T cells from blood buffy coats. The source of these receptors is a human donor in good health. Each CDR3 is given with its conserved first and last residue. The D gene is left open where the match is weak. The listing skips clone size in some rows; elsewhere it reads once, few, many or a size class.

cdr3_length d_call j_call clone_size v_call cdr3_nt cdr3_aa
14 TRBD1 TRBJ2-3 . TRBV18 TGTGCCAGCTCACCGGGACAGCTTTCGGAAGCGCAGTATTTT CASSPGQLSEAQYF
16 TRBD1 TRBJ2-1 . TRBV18 TGTGCCAGCTCACTCGGGACAGGGGTTCGGTACAATGAGCAGTTCTTC CASSLGTGVRYNEQFF
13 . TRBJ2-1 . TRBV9 TGTGCCAGCAACCCAGGGGTTGGCAATGAGCAGTTCTTC CASNPGVGNEQFF
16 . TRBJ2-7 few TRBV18 TGTGCCAGCTCACCGGTTGGCTCAACCCTCGCCCACGAGCAGTACTTC CASSPVGSTLAHEQYF
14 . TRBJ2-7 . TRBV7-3 TGTGCCAGCAGCTTAGGTGCGGGGGCCCACGAGCAGTACTTC CASSLGAGAHEQYF
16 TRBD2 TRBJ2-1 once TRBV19 TGTGCCAGTAGCCGGACTAGCGGGACCCGCTACAATGAGCAGTTCTTC CASSRTSGTRYNEQFF
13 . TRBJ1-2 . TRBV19 TGTGCCAGTAGTAGGTCCTCGAGCTATGGCTACACCTTC CASSRSSSYGYTF
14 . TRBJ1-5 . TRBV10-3 TGTGCCATCAGTGGCGCCGACAGCAATCAGCCCCAGCATTTT CAISGADSNQPQHF
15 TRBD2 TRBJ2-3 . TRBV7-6 TGTGCCAGCAGCCTCGTAGCGGGAGGGGCAGATACGCAGTATTTT CASSLVAGGADTQYF
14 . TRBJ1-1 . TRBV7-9 TGTGCCAGCAGCACCAGAGGACAGAAGTCTGAAGCTTTCTTT CASSTRGQKSEAFF
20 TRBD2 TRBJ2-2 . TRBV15 TGTGCCACCAGCAGAGATGCTTGGACTAGCGGGGGGAGAGGCACCGGGGAGCTGTTTTTT CATSRDAWTSGGRGTGELFF
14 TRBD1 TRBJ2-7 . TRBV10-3 TGTGCCATCAGTACCGGGACAGGGACCTACGAGCAGTACTTC CAISTGTGTYEQYF
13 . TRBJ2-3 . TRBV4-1 TGCGCCAGCAGCCAAGCAGGGACAGATACGCAGTATTTT CASSQAGTDTQYF
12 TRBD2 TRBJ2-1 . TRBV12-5 TGTGCAACTAGCGGAGAGCAGTATGAGCAGTTCTTC CATSGEQYEQFF
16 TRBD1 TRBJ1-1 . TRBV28 TGTGCCAGCAGCCGTACAGGGGGCGTCATGAACACTGAAGCTTTCTTT CASSRTGGVMNTEAFF
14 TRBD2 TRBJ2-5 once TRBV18 TGTGCCAGCTCACCCCGGGAGGGGGTGGAGACCCAGTACTTC CASSPREGVETQYF
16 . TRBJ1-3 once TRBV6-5 TGTGCCAGCAGTTACTCTGTCAGCAGCTCTGGAAACACCATATATTTT CASSYSVSSSGNTIYF
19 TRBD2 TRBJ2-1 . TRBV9 TGTGCCAGCAGCGTAGTATCGAGTCGACTAGCGGGGCAACACAATGAGCAGTTCTTC CASSVVSSRLAGQHNEQFF
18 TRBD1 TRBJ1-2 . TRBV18 TGTGCCAGCTCACCACCGACAGGGGGATTTTTAAAGAACTATGGCTACACCTTC CASSPPTGGFLKNYGYTF
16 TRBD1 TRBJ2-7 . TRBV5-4 TGTGCCAGCAGCCGATGGGAATGGACAGGGAGGTACGAGCAGTACTTC CASSRWEWTGRYEQYF
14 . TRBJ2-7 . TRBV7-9 TGTGCCAGCAAAAGGGAGGGGGAAACCTACGAGCAGTACTTC CASKREGETYEQYF
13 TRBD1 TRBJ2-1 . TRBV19 TGTGCCAGTAGTACACAGGGGGTCGGTGAGCAGTTCTTC CASSTQGVGEQFF
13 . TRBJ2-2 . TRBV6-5 TGTGCCAGCAGTTACCAAAGCACCGGGGAGCTGTTTTTT CASSYQSTGELFF
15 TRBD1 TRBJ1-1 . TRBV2 TGTGCCAGCAGTGAACGAGGGGGCGGGAACACTGAAGCTTTCTTT CASSERGGGNTEAFF
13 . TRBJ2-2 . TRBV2 TGTGCCAGCAGTGAAAAATGGGCCGGGGAGCTGTTTTTT CASSEKWAGELFF
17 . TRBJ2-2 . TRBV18 TGTGCCAGCTCACCGCAAACAGGGATCGCGAACACCGGGGAGCTGTTTTTT CASSPQTGIANTGELFF
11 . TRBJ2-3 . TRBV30 TGTGCCTGGAGGGCCGGGACGCTTCAGTATTTT CAWRAGTLQYF
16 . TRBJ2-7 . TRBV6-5 TGTGCCAGCAGTTCCGAGACCCCAGCGATCTCCTACGAGCAGTACTTC CASSSETPAISYEQYF
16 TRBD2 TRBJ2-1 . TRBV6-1 TGTGCCATCAGTGCTACTAGCGGGAGGGCCGACAATGAGCAGTTCTTC CAISATSGRADNEQFF
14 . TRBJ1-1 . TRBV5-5 TGTGCCAGCAGCTTTACGGGGGGGAACACTGAAGCTTTCTTT CASSFTGGNTEAFF
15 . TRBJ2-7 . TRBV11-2 TGTGCCAGCAGCTTCCCCCAGAGCAGGGCCAACGAGCAGTACTTC CASSFPQSRANEQYF
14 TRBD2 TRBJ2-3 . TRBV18 TGTGCCAGCTCACCAGTGCTAGCGGGAGATACGCAGTATTTT CASSPVLAGDTQYF
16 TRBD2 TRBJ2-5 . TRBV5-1 TGCGCCAGCAGCTTCGGCGGGGGGGGGCCCCGGGAGACCCAGTACTTC CASSFGGGGPRETQYF
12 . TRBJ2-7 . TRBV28 TGTGCCAGCAGTTCGATAGGGAGGGAGCAGTACTTC CASSSIGREQYF
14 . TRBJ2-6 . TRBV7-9 TGTGCCAGCAGCTTAGTGTCTGGGGCCAACGTCCTGACTTTC CASSLVSGANVLTF
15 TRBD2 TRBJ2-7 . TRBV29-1 TGCAGCGTTGAAGATGGGGAGGGCCTTAACCACGAGCAGTACTTC CSVEDGEGLNHEQYF
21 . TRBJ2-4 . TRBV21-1 TGTGCCAGCAGCAGCCCACGGGCCATTAGCGGGGGGTCCCTAGCCAAAAACATTCAGTACTTC CASSSPRAISGGSLAKNIQYF
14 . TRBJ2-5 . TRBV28 TGTGCCAGCAGAGGTCTAGAGGTCCAAGAGACCCAGTACTTC CASRGLEVQETQYF
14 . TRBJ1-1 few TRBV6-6 TGTGCCAGCACTAACGCAGTTTCGAACACTGAAGCTTTCTTT CASTNAVSNTEAFF
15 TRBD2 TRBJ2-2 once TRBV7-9 TGTGCCAGCAGCCTCGGGGGGGGCGACACCGGGGAGCTGTTTTTT CASSLGGGDTGELFF
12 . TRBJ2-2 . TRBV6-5 TGTGCCAGCCACAGGGAAGACGGGGAGCTGTTTTTT CASHREDGELFF
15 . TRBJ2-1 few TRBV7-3 TGTGCCAGCAGCTTAACTACGGGGGGCCTCAATGAGCAGTTCTTC CASSLTTGGLNEQFF
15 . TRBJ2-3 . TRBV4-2 TGTGCCAGCAGCCAACTGATGGACAACACAGATACGCAGTATTTT CASSQLMDNTDTQYF